This record looks at one T cell receptor beta chain sequence and its context. The count of this clonotype is one. Its antigen is unknown. The sample holds no much larger clone one base away, and base qualities are not on file. A lone read gives weak evidence. These data are taken from a study of quantifying T cell responses using KT2 cells (dated by TCRdb to the late 2010s). Background for the entire study: RNA was DNase-treated and reverse transcribed with TCR alpha and beta constant-region primers, mostly using SuperScript III. PCR2 was performed as a SYBR Green qPCR and was stopped at a predetermined fluorescence threshold so that over-amplification was avoided. Under optimum conditions, the T4 ligation step was estimated to exceed 10% efficiency. What the study reported, not specific to this receptor: Over several orders of magnitude, the number of KT2 alpha and beta sequences rose linearly with the number of KT2 cells put in. Detection of KT2 sequences showed saturation at very high KT2 spike-in numbers. No side-by-side comparison between this pipeline and other TCR sequencing techniques was included in the study. KT2 sequences were still detected at the lowest spike-in tested, roughly one KT2 cell per 100,000 PBMC.

The germline ends are 15 bases apart after V is trimmed by 0 bases and J by 2 bases. From a lookup of the germline V gene, CDR1 and CDR2 are MGHRA and YSYEKL. Its CDR3 holds 17 amino acids, cysteine through phenylalanine. Only the CDR3 portion is preserved as DNA: 51 bases, with reading frame beginning at the first base. To test the sensitivity and accuracy of the pipeline, known numbers of KT2, a T cell clone whose TCR had already been sequenced, were spiked into unfractionated PBMC. KT2 cells were mixed with a fixed number of PBMC to create a range of KT2-to-PBMC ratios. Libraries were built with UMI-ligation and nested PCR. A single-stranded oligonucleotide bearing the Illumina SP2 sequence and a UMI was ligated to the 3' end of the cDNA with T4 RNA ligase 1. PCR1 used around 4 cycles (98 degrees C 15 s, 69 degrees C 30 s, 72 degrees C 40 s), and the beta primer was an equimolar mix of RC1.1 and RC1.2 that covered TRBC1 and TRBC2. Starting at PCR2, the TCR alpha and beta chains were handled separately, and sample indices and Illumina adaptors were added. The UMI, placed after an 8-base spacer, consisted of 12 random nucleotides arranged as two hexamers with a spacer between them. Sequencing was done on an Illumina MiSeq using v2 2x251 paired-end chemistry, usually with about a dozen samples per run. To boost diversity, each sequencing library was supplemented with PhiX DNA at roughly 4.5-8%. Regarding the original processing steps: bcl2fastq converted raw reads to FASTQ, and Demultiplexor demultiplexed the reads by dual indices. V and J genes were assigned by Decombinator through tag matching that permitted a single base-pair mismatch. Using UMIs, Collapsinator corrected both sequencing errors and the frequency errors that come from PCR heterogeneity. CDR3Translator turned Decombinator identifiers into nucleotide sequence, translated that sequence into amino acids, and pulled out the CDR3 based on C- and N-terminal motifs. A cluster of KT2 sequences that shared one unique molecular identifier was counted as a single distinct KT2 TCR. Clones were called with MiXCR by TCRdb after fastp trimmed the public reads at Q25, and only in-frame beta chains were retained. Rows are combined by CDR3 protein, so each entry shows the most common genes and DNA. These V and J calls originate from TCRdb's pipeline instead of the authors' own analysis. This sample holds tens of thousands of distinct CDR3 sequences; 11% were observed only once. The ten most abundant clones make up around 9.3% of the sample.

The receptor was derived from a human donor. The chain uses TRBV4-1 and TRBJ2-3; possibly the D gene is TRBD2, per 5 matching bases. Material for sequencing was PBMCs spiked with cells of the T cell clone KT2. The bases read TGCGCCAGCAGCCAAGATCTTGGACTCGCAAACACAGATACGCAGTATTTT. This gives the protein CASSQDLGLANTDTQYF.